This TCR beta chain originates from a study of T-cell reconstitution after alpha-beta-depleted transplantation in children. Using unique molecular identifiers, the investigators prepared the TCRbeta library. TCRdb re-analysed the PCR reads in MiXCR, keeping a single row per CDR3 protein. This sample has hundreds of thousands of distinct CDR3 sequences, with around 14% found just once. The CDR3 spans 14 residues. Germline assignment: CDR1 ENHRY and CDR2 SYGVKD. Trimming removed 7 bases at V and 5 bases at J, with 17 bases between. Findings and caveats of the study: Some patients showed high day-60 TCRbeta diversity, which derived from surviving recipient T cells and thymic progenitors.

This clonotype appeared many times. Antigen: not known. This clonotype was obtained from a girl aged 2-10 years with congenital amegakaryocytic thrombocytopenia, due to receive a stem cell transplant. V gene TRBV10-3 combines with J gene TRBJ1-2; a possible D gene is TRBD1 (5 bases). This specimen consisted of PBMCs, obtained before TCRalphabeta/CD19-depleted stem cell transplant. For the CDR3, the DNA is TGTGCCATCAAAGTGGGTTCAGGGATGTATGGCTACACCTTC. As protein: CAIKVGSGMYGYTF.